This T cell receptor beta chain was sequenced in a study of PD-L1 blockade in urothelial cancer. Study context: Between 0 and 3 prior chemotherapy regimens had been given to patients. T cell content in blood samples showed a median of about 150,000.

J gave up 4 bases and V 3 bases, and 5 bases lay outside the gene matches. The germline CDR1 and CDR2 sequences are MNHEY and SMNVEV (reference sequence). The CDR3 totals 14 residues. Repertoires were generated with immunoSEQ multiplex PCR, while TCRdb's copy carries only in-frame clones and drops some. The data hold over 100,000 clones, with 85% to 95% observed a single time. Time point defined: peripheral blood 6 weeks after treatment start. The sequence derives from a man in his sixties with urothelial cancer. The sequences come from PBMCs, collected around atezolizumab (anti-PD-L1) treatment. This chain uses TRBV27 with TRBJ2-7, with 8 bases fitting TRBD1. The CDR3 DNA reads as TGTGCCAGCAGTTTTGCAGGGGGCCAATACGAGCAGTACTTC. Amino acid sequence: CASSFAGGQYEQYF.